One and the same sample provided the 30 T cell receptor beta chains below, sequenced in a study of low-dose radiotherapy and immunotherapy resistance in tumors. Priming of first-strand cDNA relied on TRAV- and TRBV-specific primers (covering alpha and beta chains). TCRs were amplified for roughly 20 PCR cycles with a constant-region primer and V-primer adapter. TCRdb re-called the reads with MiXCR, one entry per CDR3 protein. The sample lists 6,500 to 8,500 distinct CDR3 sequences; roughly 84% were seen once. Every receptor here comes from a human donor with advanced metastatic prostate, ovarian, gallbladder or colorectal cancer (not recorded which). This table probably holds off-target reads from a library built for another chain.

The chain links TRBV5-1 to TRBJ2-1; a weak D match, TRBD1 (5 bases). Germline-derived CDR1 and CDR2 are SGHRS and YFSETQ. The length of the CDR3 is 15 residues. Trimming pared 5 bases from V and 3 bases from J, leaving 15 bases between. CDR3 region: CASSSDKGGYNEQFF. CDR3 DNA sequence: TGCGCCAGCAGTTCGGACAAGGGTGGCTACAATGAGCAGTTCTTC.

The V and J genes are TRBV12-3 or TRBV12-4 and TRBJ2-1; D may be TRBD2 (5 bases). The CDR3 extends over 15 amino acids. The V and J ends lost 5 bases and 0 bases respectively, with 11 bases between them. CDR3 sequence (DNA): TGTGCCAGCAGTCCTTACGGGAACTCCTACAATGAGCAGTTCTTC. It codes for CASSPYGNSYNEQFF.

The rearrangement joins TRBV5-4 to TRBJ2-5; 11 bases map to TRBD2. Trimming at V came to 0 bases and at J to 2 bases, leaving 3 bases not matched to a gene. The CDR3 consists of 16 residues. CDR1 is SGHNT and CDR2 is YYREEE in the germline V gene (reference sequence). CDR3 nucleotide sequence: TGTGCCAGCAGCTTGGAGCTAGCGGGGGGACAAGAGACCCAGTACTTC. It specifies CASSLELAGGQETQYF.

This chain links TRBV6-1 with TRBJ2-7, with D unclear. Germline CDR1 and CDR2: MNHNS and SASEGT. This CDR3 is built from 15 residues. Trimming took off 5 bases at V and 5 bases at J, with 19 bases between the two ends. CDR3 DNA: TGTGCCAGCAGTCCCTCGGCTGGGGTCGTCGACGAGCAGTACTTC. Its protein product is CASSPSAGVVDEQYF.

The chain couples TRBV3-1 to TRBJ1-1; TRBD1 matches at 8 bases. Germline trimming cut 0 bases from V and 4 bases from J; bases unmatched to any gene: 1. Germline CDR1 LGHDT, CDR2 YNNKEL (reference sequence). The CDR3 spans 14 residues. CDR3 sequence reads: CASSQEQGVTEAFF. The CDR3 bases are TGTGCCAGCAGCCAAGAACAGGGGGTCACTGAAGCTTTCTTT.

This clonotype was seen a handful of times. The gene calls are TRBV12-3 or TRBV12-4 and TRBJ2-4; 10 bases agree with TRBD2. With V trimmed by 5 bases and J by 4 bases, 5 bases remained unmatched. The CDR3 has 15 residues. The CDR3 DNA follows: TGTGCCAGCAGTCCCAGGACTAGCGGAAAAAACATTCAGTACTTC. This sequence encodes CASSPRTSGKNIQYF.

This clonotype has more than one count but fewer than ten. The V and J genes are TRBV5-4 and TRBJ1-1, with D perhaps TRBD1 (6 bases). Trimming took off 1 base at V and 0 bases at J, with 13 bases between the two ends. Germline V CDR1 and CDR2: SGHNT, YYREEE (reference sequence). The CDR3 extends over 16 amino acids. Here the CDR3 DNA reads TGTGCCAGCAGCTTGAGGGACACTCGCATGAACACTGAAGCTTTCTTT. As protein: CASSLRDTRMNTEAFF.

The chain employs TRBV27 and TRBJ1-1, with D possibly matching TRBD1 (6 bases). Per the germline V gene, CDR1 is MNHEY and CDR2 is SMNVEV (reference sequence). The CDR3 extends over 13 amino acids. V was pared by 0 bases and J by 4 bases, with 6 bases between. Here the CDR3 reads CASSLSRGTEAFF. The CDR3 bases are TGTGCCAGCAGTTTATCCAGGGGCACTGAAGCTTTCTTT.

The chain recombines TRBV3-1 with TRBJ2-3, with a weak D call TRBD1 (6 bases). This CDR3 region has 14 residues. V was clipped by 4 bases and J by 3 bases, with 11 bases between them. CDR1 is LGHDT, CDR2 YNNKEL, per germline (reference sequence). In nucleotides, the CDR3 is TGTGCCAGCAGCCTCGAGCAGGGGACAGATACGCAGTATTTT. This encodes CASSLEQGTDTQYF.

The J gene is TRBJ1-1, the V gene TRBV20-1; no clear D. Germline CDR1 DFQATT, CDR2 SNEGSKA (reference sequence). CDR3 size: 14 residues. Trimming took off 5 bases at V and 1 base at J, with 14 bases between the two ends. The chain's CDR3 is CSAFLYGENTEAFF. In nucleotides, the CDR3 is TGCAGTGCTTTCCTCTACGGAGAGAACACTGAAGCTTTCTTT.

This chain uses TRBV29-1 with TRBJ2-1; unclear D gene. The CDR3 has 11 amino acids. V shed 3 bases and J shed 3 bases, with 3 bases lying between them. Per the germline V gene, CDR1 is SQVTM and CDR2 is ANQGSEA. CDR3 coding DNA: TGCAGCGTTGACAGCTACAATGAGCAGTTCTTC. Translated, it gives CSVDSYNEQFF.

V and J are TRBV11-2 and TRBJ2-7, with a possible D match to TRBD1 (6 bases). In germline, CDR1 is SGHAT, CDR2 FQNNGV. The CDR3 is 14 amino acids. The V and J ends lost 1 base and 5 bases respectively, with 12 bases between them. The CDR3 protein is CASSLATGSDEQYF. In DNA form, the CDR3 reads TGTGCCAGCAGCTTAGCGACAGGTTCCGACGAGCAGTACTTC.

This clonotype was seen just once. The chain joins TRBV2 to TRBJ1-1, with D unclear. Between the trimmed V and J ends, which lost 6 bases and 0 bases, there was a span of 8 bases. The V gene's germline CDR1 is SNHLY and CDR2 FYNNEI. The CDR3 totals 13 residues. CDR3 loop: CASRSDMNTEAFF. The CDR3 nucleotides read TGTGCCAGCAGATCGGATATGAACACTGAAGCTTTCTTT.

This clonotype has just a few counts. The J gene is TRBJ2-4, the V gene TRBV5-5; D is possibly TRBD2 (6 bases). Between the trimmed V and J ends, which lost 5 bases and 8 bases, there was a span of 14 bases. CDR1 SGHKS and CDR2 YYEKEE come from the germline V gene (reference sequence). The CDR3 is made up of 13 amino acids. The CDR3 spells CASRSGGEDIQYF. CDR3 in DNA: TGTGCCAGCAGGTCCGGTGGGGAGGACATTCAGTACTTC.

This chain joins TRBV10-3 and TRBJ2-3; 8 positions agree with TRBD2. V lost 10 bases and J lost 3; bases outside the gene matches: 12. Per germline, CDR1 ENHRY and CDR2 SYGVKD. CDR3 length: 15 amino acids. DNA of the CDR3: TGTGCCACCCTCCCAGCGGGGGCGGGGACAGATACGCAGTATTTT. Its translation: CATLPAGAGTDTQYF.

CDR3 region: CSARELRGVVYTEAFF. The CDR3 DNA reads TGCAGTGCTAGAGAACTTAGGGGGGTAGTGTACACTGAAGCTTTCTTT. The chain employs TRBV20-1 and TRBJ1-1, with TRBD1 as a possible D gene (6 bases). The germline gives CDR1 DFQATT, CDR2 SNEGSKA (reference sequence). This CDR3 has 16 residues. Trimming left V 0 bases short and J 3 bases short, with 17 bases between.

The rearrangement links TRBV12-3 or TRBV12-4 to TRBJ2-1; 8 nucleotides match TRBD2. The CDR3 extends over 13 amino acids. V lost 10 bases to trimming and J lost 0 bases; unmatched junction nucleotides: 2. CDR3 coding DNA: TGTGCCATAAGCGGGAGCTCCTACAATGAGCAGTTCTTC. Amino acids: CAISGSSYNEQFF.

Only a few counts were recorded for this clonotype. This sequence joins TRBV27 and TRBJ1-6; the match to TRBD1 covers 7 bases. With 2 bases clipped from V and 7 bases from J, the junction kept 8 bases outside the gene matches. The germline V gene encodes CDR1 MNHEY and CDR2 SMNVEV (reference sequence). The length of the CDR3 is 16 residues. The CDR3 nucleotides are TGTGCCAGCAGTTTAACTTCCGGGACAGCAAATTCACCCCTCCACTTT. It is translated as CASSLTSGTANSPLHF.

This clonotype showed up just once. The chain uses TRBV5-4 and TRBJ2-7, with D tentatively TRBD2 (7 bases). The germline gives CDR1 SGHNT, CDR2 YYREEE (reference sequence). This CDR3 contains 16 residues. V lost 0 bases and J 0 bases, leaving 13 bases between the germline ends. The CDR3 nucleotides read TGTGCCAGCAGCTTGGGGACAGCGGGGAGCTCCTACGAGCAGTACTTC. Amino acids: CASSLGTAGSSYEQYF.

This chain joins TRBV6-5 and TRBJ2-6; D unresolved. The CDR3 is 12 residues long. V lost 6 bases to trimming and J lost 4 bases, with 4 bases between them. Germline V lookup: CDR1 MNHEY, CDR2 SVGAGI. Here the CDR3 reads CASSQGANVLTF. The CDR3 DNA reads TGTGCCAGCAGCCAGGGGGCCAACGTCCTGACTTTC.

CDR3 bases: TGTGCCAGCAGCCAGGTCAGGGGGCCTGACACCGGGGAGCTGTTTTTT. Its protein product is CASSQVRGPDTGELFF. V and J are TRBV14 and TRBJ2-2, with TRBD1 matching 8 bases. The V and J ends lost 3 bases and 3 bases, in that order; junction bases with no gene match: 6. The CDR3 loop spans 16 amino acids. The germline CDR1 and CDR2 sequences are SGHDN and FVKESK.

This chain joins TRBV5-5 and TRBJ2-3; TRBD2 matches at 11 bases. The J segment lost 4 bases and the V segment lost 0 bases, leaving 4 bases of the junction unmatched. The length of the CDR3 is 16 residues. Germline loops: CDR1 SGHKS, CDR2 YYEKEE (reference sequence). The CDR3 loop reads CASSLVGSGGADTQYF. As DNA, the CDR3 is TGTGCCAGCAGCTTGGTCGGTAGCGGGGGGGCAGATACGCAGTATTTT.

This clonotype showed up just once. The rearrangement links TRBV6-2 or TRBV6-3 to TRBJ1-5; 11 bases match TRBD1. The CDR3 is 16 residues long. Germline V gene sequence: CDR1 MNHEY, CDR2 SVGEGT. V trimming: 5 bases; J trimming: 2 bases; junction bases outside the gene matches: 5. The CDR3 nucleotides read TGTGCCAGCAGTCGGGGACAGGGGGGTGGCAATCAGCCCCAGCATTTT. As protein: CASSRGQGGGNQPQHF.

The rearrangement links TRBV12-3 or TRBV12-4 to TRBJ1-6; the D is unclear. The V gene lost 10 bases and the J gene lost 7 bases, with 14 bases spanning the gap. CDR3 length: 13 amino acids. The CDR3 sequence is CATDGSRNSPLHF. CDR3 nucleotide sequence: TGTGCCACCGACGGATCACGGAATTCACCCCTCCACTTT.

Only a few counts were recorded for this clonotype. The rearrangement links TRBV6-2 or TRBV6-3 to TRBJ2-5, with D perhaps TRBD1 (5 bases). From germline, CDR1 is MNHEY and CDR2 SVGEGT. Trimming removed 3 bases from V and 6 bases from J, with 14 bases in between. The CDR3 is 14 amino acids. For the CDR3, the DNA is TGTGCCAGCAGTTATGAAGGGGCGGTACAGACCCAGTACTTC. Its translation: CASSYEGAVQTQYF.

V and J are TRBV29-1 and TRBJ2-2; D gene ambiguous. This CDR3 has 11 residues. In germline, CDR1 is SQVTM, CDR2 ANQGSEA. Trimming removed 6 bases at V and 5 bases at J, with 7 bases between. The CDR3 is CSVGVTGELFF. The CDR3, as DNA: TGCAGCGTCGGAGTTACCGGGGAGCTGTTTTTT.

As DNA, the CDR3 is TGTGCCAGCAGCGGCTTTTTCCGGGAACAAGAGACCCAGTACTTC. It translates to CASSGFFREQETQYF. The chain joins TRBV11-2 to TRBJ2-5; D possibly corresponds to TRBD2 (5 bases). V was pared by 5 bases and J by 2 bases, with 15 bases between. The V gene's germline CDR1 is SGHAT and CDR2 FQNNGV. CDR3 length equals 15 residues.

The V gene is TRBV29-1, the J gene TRBJ1-2; D not certain. Per the germline V gene, CDR1 is SQVTM and CDR2 is ANQGSEA. Deletions cut 3 bases from V and 4 bases from J, with 9 bases between. The CDR3 consists of 12 residues. DNA of the CDR3: TGCAGCGTTGAGACCGAAACCTATGGCTACACCTTC. Its translation: CSVETETYGYTF.

This sequence joins TRBV5-6 and TRBJ2-1; weak D call: TRBD2 (6 bases). The V end lost 3 bases, the J end lost 9 bases, and 22 bases lay between the germline ends. Germline CDR1 is SGHDT and CDR2 is YYEEEE. This CDR3 has 16 residues. The CDR3 DNA reads as TGTGCCAGCAGCTACCTCCCGCTAGGGCCGACTAGTGAGCAGTTCTTC. It encodes CASSYLPLGPTSEQFF. Combining the CDR3 with reference TRBV5-6 and TRBJ2-1 gives the whole variable domain DAGVTQSPTHLIKTRGQQVTLRCSPKSGHDTVSWYQQALGQGPQFIFQYYEEEERQRGNFPDRFSGHQFPNYSSELNVNALLLGDSALYLCASSYLPLGPTSEQFFGPGTRLTVL.

This chain joins TRBV3-1 and TRBJ2-3; D is ambiguous. The CDR3 length is 11 residues. Trimming shortened V by 1 base and J by 5 bases, and 1 base separated the two germline ends. Germline CDR1 is LGHDT and CDR2 is YNNKEL (reference sequence). This chain's CDR3 is CASSQVDTQYF. In DNA, the CDR3 is TGTGCCAGCAGCCAAGTAGATACGCAGTATTTT.